A single sample gave rise to the 24 T cell receptor beta chains below, sequenced in a study of CD8+ T cells in alopecia areata. Treatment indicated: oral pan-JAK inhibitor, 5-10 mg twice daily. Extracted RNA was reverse transcribed, and the resulting cDNA served as sequencing template. Libraries were prepared by immunoSEQ multiplex PCR; TCRdb keeps only in-frame clonotypes and omits some of them. The sample holds roughly 190,000 clones; around 56% are singletons and the top ten take approximately 0.7%. Sequencing was performed on CD4+ T cells sorted from blood, taken at week 4, from a patient treated with tofacitinib. These receptors all come from a human donor with alopecia areata.

The chain uses TRBV18 and TRBJ2-7; D not resolved. Germline V gene sequence: CDR1 KGHSH, CDR2 LQKENI. V was clipped by 0 bases and J by 2 bases, with 8 bases between them. The CDR3 consists of 14 residues. The CDR3 DNA reads as TGTGCCAGCTCACCACCGGATGGTCCCTACGAGCAGTACTTC. Translation: CASSPPDGPYEQYF.

The chain combines TRBV25-1 with TRBJ1-2; D unclear. Between the trimmed V and J ends, which lost 8 bases and 4 bases, there was a span of 11 bases. CDR3 size: 12 residues. Germline lookup yields CDR1 MGHDK and CDR2 SYGVNS. Here the CDR3 reads CASQSHAYGYTF. As DNA, the CDR3 is TGTGCCAGCCAGAGTCATGCCTATGGCTACACCTTC.

CDR3 sequence reads: CSARGLSEQFF. In DNA, the CDR3 is TGCAGTGCTAGAGGGCTTAGTGAGCAGTTCTTC. This rearrangement joins TRBV20-1 to TRBJ2-1; D is unresolved. This CDR3 contains 11 residues. The V and J ends lost 1 base and 9 bases respectively, with 7 bases between them. In germline, CDR1 is DFQATT, CDR2 SNEGSKA (reference sequence).

CDR3 in DNA: TGCAGCGTTGAACCGAACCTAGCCAAAAACATTCAGTACTTC. Translated, it gives CSVEPNLAKNIQYF. The chain is built from TRBV29-1 and TRBJ2-4; no firm D call. The CDR3 runs to 14 residues. With 2 bases removed from V and 0 bases from J, the gap between germline ends came to 8 bases. In germline, CDR1 is SQVTM, CDR2 ANQGSEA.

J is TRBJ1-2 and V is TRBV6-1; D gene unclear. In germline, CDR1 is MNHNS, CDR2 SASEGT. Trimming cost V 2 bases and J 6 bases, with 1 base left between them. The CDR3 extends over 10 amino acids. CDR3 in amino acids: CASSENGYTF. The CDR3 bases are TGTGCCAGCAGTGAAAATGGCTACACCTTC.

This clone turned up a few times. This chain connects TRBV7-3 to TRBJ2-3; 9 bases match TRBD2. After removal of 1 base from V and 1 base from J, the junction contained 0 bases not matched to a gene. CDR1 is SGHTA, CDR2 FQGTGA, per germline. The CDR3 runs to 15 residues. CDR3 bases: TGTGCCAGCAGCTTAATAGCGGGAGGCACAGATACGCAGTATTTT. It is translated as CASSLIAGGTDTQYF. Based on the CDR3 plus reference TRBV7-3 and TRBJ2-3, the full variable domain is GAGVSQTPSNKVTEKGKYVELRCDPISGHTALYWYRQSLGQGPEFLIYFQGTGAADDSGLPNDRFFAVRPEGSVSTLKIQRTERGDSAVYLCASSLIAGGTDTQYFGPGTRLTVL.

This chain connects TRBV30 to TRBJ1-1; D remains unclear. CDR1 and CDR2 from the germline V gene are GTSNPN and SVGIG (reference sequence). This CDR3 is 13 amino acids long. V shed 2 bases and J shed 2 bases, with 9 bases lying between them. The CDR3 spells CAWSKGRNTEAFF. The CDR3 nucleotides read TGTGCCTGGAGTAAAGGGCGTAACACTGAAGCTTTCTTT.

This clone was picked up a small number of times. The V and J genes are TRBV7-2 and TRBJ1-4; D is ambiguous. The CDR3 consists of 12 residues. V lost 5 bases to trimming and J lost 8 bases, with 9 bases between them. CDR1 is SGHTA and CDR2 is FQGNSA in the germline V gene. The CDR3 sequence is CASSRQREKLFF. CDR3 nucleotide sequence: TGTGCCAGCAGCCGACAAAGGGAAAAACTGTTTTTT.

J is TRBJ2-3 and V is TRBV5-1; 7 nucleotides align to TRBD2. Germline trimming cut 6 bases from V and 6 bases from J; bases unmatched to any gene: 10. The germline gives CDR1 SGHRS, CDR2 YFSETQ. CDR3 length: 14 residues. The CDR3: CASTPAAGVDTQYF. The CDR3 bases are TGCGCCAGCACTCCAGCCGCGGGAGTTGATACGCAGTATTTT.

The rearrangement links TRBV4-2 to TRBJ2-7, with D possibly TRBD1 on 6 matching bases. The length of the CDR3 is 14 residues. Germline CDR1 and CDR2: LGHNA and YNFKEQ. Trimming left V 1 base short and J 3 bases short, with 10 bases between. The CDR3 nucleotides read TGTGCCAGCAGCCAAGTGACAGGAGACTACGAGCAGTACTTC. It specifies CASSQVTGDYEQYF.

This rearrangement joins TRBV29-1 to TRBJ2-3; D gene ambiguous. Near its end, the DNA agrees better with TRBJ1-5, so the J call may be wrong. This CDR3 has 11 residues. Germline assignment: CDR1 SQVTM and CDR2 ANQGSEA. The CDR3 DNA reads as TGCAGCGTTCACCGGGCGGATACGCAGCATTTT. Its protein product is CSVHRADTQHF.

This chain uses TRBV5-6 with TRBJ2-5, with a possible D match to TRBD1 (6 bases). Germline loops: CDR1 SGHDT, CDR2 YYEEEE. The CDR3 is 18 residues long. Trimming shortened V by 4 bases and J by 4 bases, and 26 bases separated the two germline ends. CDR3: CASSLGGQPGHSIETQYF. The CDR3 coding sequence is TGTGCCAGCAGCCTTGGGGGCCAGCCGGGACACTCGATAGAGACCCAGTACTTC.

The chain is built from TRBV27 and TRBJ2-7, with TRBD1 matching 7 bases. Per germline, CDR1 MNHEY and CDR2 SMNVEV (reference sequence). The V segment lost 6 bases and the J segment 4 bases; nucleotides outside the gene matches: 15. This CDR3 comprises 16 residues. This chain's CDR3 is CASSNSRQGAGYEQYF. CDR3 bases: TGTGCCAGCAGCAACTCACGACAGGGTGCAGGTTACGAGCAGTACTTC.

The chain has TRBV7-2 and TRBJ2-1; D not resolved. The CDR3 spans 15 residues. Trimming took 4 bases from V and 2 from J, leaving 12 bases between them. Germline CDR1 SGHTA, CDR2 FQGNSA. CDR3 sequence reads: CASSWDRETYNEQFF. CDR3 bases: TGTGCCAGCAGCTGGGATAGAGAAACCTACAATGAGCAGTTCTTC.

The chain uses TRBV7-2 and TRBJ2-1; 10 positions agree with TRBD2. CDR3 size: 18 residues. CDR1 SGHTA and CDR2 FQGNSA come from the germline V gene. With V trimmed by 2 bases and J by 4 bases, 11 bases remained unmatched. The CDR3 DNA reads TGTGCCAGCAGCTTATCTCCTAGCGGGAGCTGGGGATACAATGAGCAGTTCTTC. Translation gives CASSLSPSGSWGYNEQFF.

A few counts support this clone. The chain combines TRBV18 with TRBJ1-4; a weak D match, TRBD1 (6 bases). The length of the CDR3 is 15 residues. CDR1 KGHSH and CDR2 LQKENI come from the germline V gene. V was trimmed by 1 base and J by 6 bases, leaving 12 bases between them. CDR3 bases: TGTGCCAGCTCACCACGAGGAGGGGGAGATGAAAAACTGTTTTTT. Its translation is CASSPRGGGDEKLFF.

The chain combines TRBV4-3 with TRBJ2-2; weak D call: TRBD2 (5 bases). Trimming stripped 4 bases from V and 7 bases from J, with 16 bases between. The CDR3 has 15 amino acids. Germline V lookup: CDR1 LGHNA, CDR2 YSLEER. As DNA, the CDR3 is TGCGCCAGCAGCCGTTCAGCGGAAGTAGGCGGGGAGCTGTTTTTT. Residues: CASSRSAEVGGELFF.

The chain carries TRBV6-5 and TRBJ2-7, with 9 bases lining up with TRBD1. Trimming removed 7 bases from V and 4 bases from J; junction bases left unmatched: 8. Germline V gene data show CDR1 as MNHEY and CDR2 as SVGAGI. This CDR3 has 14 residues. The CDR3 protein is CASTAWGQGYEQYF. The CDR3 DNA reads TGTGCCAGCACCGCCTGGGGACAGGGTTACGAGCAGTACTTC.

This chain uses TRBV7-3 with TRBJ1-1; 11 bases align to TRBD1. This CDR3 region has 16 residues. Germline V gene data show CDR1 as SGHTA and CDR2 as FQGTGA. Trimming took 5 bases from V and 4 from J; bases not matched to a gene: 9. CDR3 DNA: TGTGCCAGCAGCCTCCGCGGACAGGGGGCCCGCACTGAAGCTTTCTTT. It yields the protein CASSLRGQGARTEAFF.

The chain has TRBV4-3 and TRBJ1-2; a weak D match, TRBD1 (5 bases). The germline CDR1 and CDR2 sequences are LGHNA and YSLEER. The CDR3 spans 17 residues. V lost 0 bases and J 0 bases, leaving 14 bases between the germline ends. The CDR3 DNA follows: TGCGCCAGCAGCCAAGATTATTCACTCAGGGCTAACTATGGCTACACCTTC. As protein: CASSQDYSLRANYGYTF.

The chain links TRBV29-1 to TRBJ2-5, with 8 bases that match TRBD2. Germline loops: CDR1 SQVTM, CDR2 ANQGSEA. The V and J ends lost 6 bases and 1 base, in that order; junction bases with no gene match: 4. This CDR3 contains 13 residues. For the CDR3, the DNA is TGCAGCGTGGCGGGGGGATCCCAAGAGACCCAGTACTTC. The encoded protein is CSVAGGSQETQYF.

The chain combines TRBV29-1 with TRBJ2-1; a weak D match, TRBD1 (6 bases). This CDR3 spans 14 amino acids. V was clipped by 6 bases and J by 7 bases, with 19 bases between them. The germline gives CDR1 SQVTM, CDR2 ANQGSEA. The CDR3 nucleotides read TGCAGCGTGGCAATTCTGGACAGCTCTAATGAGCAGTTCTTC. Protein sequence: CSVAILDSSNEQFF.

The chain joins TRBV11-2 to TRBJ2-7, with no clear D. Germline loops: CDR1 SGHAT, CDR2 FQNNGV. V lost 4 bases and J 2 bases, leaving 6 bases between the germline ends. The length of the CDR3 is 12 residues. The DNA of the CDR3 is TGTGCCAGCAGCTCACCGGCCTACGAGCAGTACTTC. It specifies CASSSPAYEQYF.

The chain is built from TRBV6-6 and TRBJ2-5; 12 bases map to TRBD1. Germline CDR1 reads MNHNY; CDR2 reads SVGAGI (reference sequence). V was clipped by 4 bases and J by 7 bases; unmatched bases: 10. The CDR3 length is 16 residues. This CDR3 is CASSLGTGGIVGTQYF. The CDR3 DNA is TGTGCCAGCAGTTTAGGGACAGGGGGCATCGTGGGGACCCAGTACTTC.